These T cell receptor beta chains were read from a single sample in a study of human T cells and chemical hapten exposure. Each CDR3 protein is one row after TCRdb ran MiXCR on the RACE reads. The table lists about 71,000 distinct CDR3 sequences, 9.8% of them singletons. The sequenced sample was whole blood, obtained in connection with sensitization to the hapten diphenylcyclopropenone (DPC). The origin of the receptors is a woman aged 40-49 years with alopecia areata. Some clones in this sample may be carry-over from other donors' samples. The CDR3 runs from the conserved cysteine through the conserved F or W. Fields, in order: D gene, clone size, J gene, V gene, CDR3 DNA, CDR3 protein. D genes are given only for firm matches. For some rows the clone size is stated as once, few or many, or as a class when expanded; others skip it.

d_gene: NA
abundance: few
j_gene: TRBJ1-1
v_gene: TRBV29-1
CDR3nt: TGCAGCGTTGTTAACAGAGGGCCCACTGAAGCTTTCTTT
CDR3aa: CSVVNRGPTEAFF

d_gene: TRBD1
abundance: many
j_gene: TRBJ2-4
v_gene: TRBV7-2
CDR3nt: TGTGCCAGCAGCCCTAGGACCCACGGACAGGGCTACTCTTCGCTAGCCAAAAACATTCAGTACTTC
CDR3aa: CASSPRTHGQGYSSLAKNIQYF

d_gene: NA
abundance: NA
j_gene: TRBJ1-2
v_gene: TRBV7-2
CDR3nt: TGTGCCAGCAGCCCGACCGGGACGTACTATGGCTACACCTTC
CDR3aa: CASSPTGTYYGYTF

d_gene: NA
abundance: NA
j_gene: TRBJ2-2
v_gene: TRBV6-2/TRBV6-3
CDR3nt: TGTGCCAGCAGTATCAGGGTCATGACCGGGGAGCTGTTTTTT
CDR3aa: CASSIRVMTGELFF

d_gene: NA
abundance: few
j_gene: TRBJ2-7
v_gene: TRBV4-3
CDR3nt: TGCGCCAGCAGCCAAGATTCTAAGGGCGGCTACGAGCAGTACTTC
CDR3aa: CASSQDSKGGYEQYF

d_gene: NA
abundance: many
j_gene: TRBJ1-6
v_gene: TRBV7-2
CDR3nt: TGTGCCAGCAGCGCAACAGGGAGGTTTTATTCACCCCTCCACTTT
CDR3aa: CASSATGRFYSPLHF

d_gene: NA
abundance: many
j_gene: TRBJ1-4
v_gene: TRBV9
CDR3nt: TGTGCCAGCAGCGTGGCAAACAGGAAAGATGAAAAACTGTTTTTT
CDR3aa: CASSVANRKDEKLFF

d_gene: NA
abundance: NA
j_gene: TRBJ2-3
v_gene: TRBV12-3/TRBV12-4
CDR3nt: TGTGCCAGCAGTTTAGAGGGAGCGGGCCTATTGGGAGCGCAGTATTTT
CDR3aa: CASSLEGAGLLGAQYF

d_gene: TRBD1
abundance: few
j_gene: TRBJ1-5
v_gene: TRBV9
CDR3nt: TGTGCCAGCAGCCGGACAGGGGGCGCGGGTCAGCCCCAGCATTTT
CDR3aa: CASSRTGGAGQPQHF

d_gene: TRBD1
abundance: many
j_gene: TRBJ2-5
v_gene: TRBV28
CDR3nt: TGTGCCAGCAGTTGGGGACAGTCGTCGGGTGAGACCCAGTACTTC
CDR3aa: CASSWGQSSGETQYF

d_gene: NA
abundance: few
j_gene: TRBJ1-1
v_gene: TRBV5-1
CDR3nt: TGCGCCAGCCAGGGGTCGCAGCTGACTGAAGCTTTCTTT
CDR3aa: CASQGSQLTEAFF

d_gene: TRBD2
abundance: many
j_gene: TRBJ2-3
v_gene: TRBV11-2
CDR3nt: TGTGCCAGCAGCCCCCTCTCCACTAGCGGGGGAGGGGATACGCAGTATTTT
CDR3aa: CASSPLSTSGGGDTQYF

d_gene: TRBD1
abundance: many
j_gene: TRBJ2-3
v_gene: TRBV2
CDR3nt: TGTGCCAGCAGTCAACAGGGGGGCTCCTATACGCAGTATTTT
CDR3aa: CASSQQGGSYTQYF